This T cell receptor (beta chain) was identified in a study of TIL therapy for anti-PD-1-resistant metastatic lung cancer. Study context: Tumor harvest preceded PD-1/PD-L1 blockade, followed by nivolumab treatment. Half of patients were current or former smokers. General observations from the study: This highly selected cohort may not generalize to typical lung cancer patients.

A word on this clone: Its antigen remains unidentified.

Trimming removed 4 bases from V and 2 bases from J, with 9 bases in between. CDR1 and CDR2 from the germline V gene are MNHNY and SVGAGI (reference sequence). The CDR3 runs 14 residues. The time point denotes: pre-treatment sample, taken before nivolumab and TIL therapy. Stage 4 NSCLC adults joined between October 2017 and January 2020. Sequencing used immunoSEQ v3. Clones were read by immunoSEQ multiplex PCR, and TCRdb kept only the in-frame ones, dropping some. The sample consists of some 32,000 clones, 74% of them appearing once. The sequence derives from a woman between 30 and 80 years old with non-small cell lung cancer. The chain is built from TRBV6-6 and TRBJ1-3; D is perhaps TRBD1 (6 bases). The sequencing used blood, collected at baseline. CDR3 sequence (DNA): TGTGCCAGCAGTTGGGGGGGCACTGGAAACACCATATATTTT. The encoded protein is CASSWGGTGNTIYF.